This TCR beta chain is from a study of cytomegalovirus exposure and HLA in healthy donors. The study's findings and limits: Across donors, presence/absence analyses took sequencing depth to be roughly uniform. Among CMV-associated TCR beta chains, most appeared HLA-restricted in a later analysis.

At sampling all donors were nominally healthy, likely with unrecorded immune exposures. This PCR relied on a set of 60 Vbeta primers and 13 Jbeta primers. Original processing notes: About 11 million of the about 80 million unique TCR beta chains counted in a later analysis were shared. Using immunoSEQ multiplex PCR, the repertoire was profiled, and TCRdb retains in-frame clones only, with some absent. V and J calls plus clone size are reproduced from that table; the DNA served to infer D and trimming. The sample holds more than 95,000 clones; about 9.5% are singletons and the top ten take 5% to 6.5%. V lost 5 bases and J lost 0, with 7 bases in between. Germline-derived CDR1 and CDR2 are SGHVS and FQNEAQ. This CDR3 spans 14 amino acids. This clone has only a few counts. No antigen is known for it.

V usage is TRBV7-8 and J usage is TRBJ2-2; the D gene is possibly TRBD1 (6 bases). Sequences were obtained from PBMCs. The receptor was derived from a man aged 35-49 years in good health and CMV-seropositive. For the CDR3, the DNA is TGTGCCAGCAGCCGGACAGCGAACACCGGGGAGCTGTTTTTT. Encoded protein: CASSRTANTGELFF.